This entry lists 23 T cell receptor beta chains sequenced from one sample in a study of shared clonotypes between healthy human individuals. The naive CD8 population came from CD45RO-negative cells selected for CCR7, without terminally differentiated effector memory CD45RA+ cells. The data were produced by immunoSEQ multiplex PCR, yet TCRdb's version contains in-frame clones alone and is incomplete. The sample consists of under 1 million clones, 90% to 95% of them appearing once. The sample taken for sequencing was naive CD8+ T cells sorted from blood. These receptor sequences come from a man aged 30 to 39 in good health.

This rearrangement joins TRBV5-1 to TRBJ2-3; the D call may be TRBD1 or TRBD2 (7 bases each). CDR3 size: 15 residues. The V and J ends lost 6 bases and 3 bases respectively, with 17 bases between them. The germline CDR1 and CDR2 sequences are SGHRS and YFSETQ. The CDR3 nucleotides are TGCGCCAGCACCCAGGGGGGAGGGAGGACAGATACGCAGTATTTT. As protein: CASTQGGGRTDTQYF.

This chain connects TRBV2 to TRBJ2-7; D is perhaps TRBD1 (6 bases). The CDR3 runs to 12 residues. Germline CDR1 is SNHLY and CDR2 is FYNNEI. V dropped 11 bases and J dropped 0 bases, with 11 bases sitting between them. Here the CDR3 DNA reads TGTGCCTACAGGGAAAGCTCCTACGAGCAGTACTTC. Encoded protein: CAYRESSYEQYF.

The chain has TRBV29-1 and TRBJ2-1, with 9 bases aligning to TRBD2. Trimming took 8 bases from V and 4 from J; bases not matched to a gene: 12. CDR1 SQVTM and CDR2 ANQGSEA come from the germline V gene. CDR3 length equals 15 residues. The CDR3 nucleotides are TGCAGCCCACCGCGATCTAGCGGGATTTACAATGAGCAGTTCTTC. Protein: CSPPRSSGIYNEQFF.

This clone was counted between two and nine times. The chain joins TRBV7-9 to TRBJ1-2; the D is unclear. V was cut by 6 bases and J by 6 bases, with 8 bases left in between. This CDR3 is 11 amino acids long. Looked up from germline, CDR1 is SEHNR and CDR2 is FQNEAQ (reference sequence). CDR3 loop: CASRPDHGYTF. The DNA of the CDR3 is TGTGCCAGCAGACCGGATCATGGCTACACCTTC.

The chain employs TRBV19 and TRBJ2-2; a possible D gene is TRBD2 (6 bases). Trimming removed 8 bases at V and 1 base at J, with 11 bases between. The germline V gene encodes CDR1 LNHDA and CDR2 SQIVND (reference sequence). CDR3 length: 14 amino acids. The CDR3 DNA is TGTGCCAGTCAGGAGGGATTGAACACCGGGGAGCTGTTTTTT. This encodes CASQEGLNTGELFF. Using reference TRBV19 and TRBJ2-2 for the parts outside the CDR3, the full variable domain is DGGITQSPKYLFRKEGQNVTLSCEQNLNHDAMYWYRQDPGQGLRLIYYSQIVNDFQKGDIAEGYSVSREKKESFPLTVTSAQKNPTAFYLCASQEGLNTGELFFGEGSRLTVL.

This clone turned up a few times. The chain couples TRBV6-1 to TRBJ1-1; D gene ambiguous. The CDR3 contains 13 residues. V lost 2 bases, J lost 7 bases, and 11 bases lay in between. Germline CDR1 reads MNHNS; CDR2 reads SASEGT. The CDR3 loop is CASSEIVQSEAFF. CDR3 coding DNA: TGTGCCAGCAGTGAAATCGTACAGAGTGAAGCTTTCTTT.

This chain uses TRBV15 with TRBJ1-3; D is undetermined. The V and J ends lost 0 bases and 2 bases respectively, with 11 bases between them. CDR3 length: 16 amino acids. CDR1 and CDR2 (germline): LNHNV, YYDKDF (reference sequence). CDR3 residues: CATSRDLSSTGNTIYF. The CDR3 region has the DNA TGTGCCACCAGCAGAGATTTAAGTAGTACTGGAAACACCATATATTTT.

In regard to this clone: This may arise from a read error, as a much more abundant clone is one base away. The rearrangement joins TRBV7-8 to TRBJ1-5, with D hard to call. This CDR3 has 12 residues. The germline V gene encodes CDR1 SGHVS and CDR2 FQNEAQ. V dropped 1 base and J dropped 6 bases, with 4 bases sitting between them. CDR3 residues: CASSLGIQPQHF. CDR3 bases: TGTGCCAGCAGCTTAGGTATTCAGCCCCAGCATTTT.

Here the CDR3 reads CASSFLGTSGLNEQFF. The DNA for the CDR3 is TGTGCCAGCAGCTTCCTCGGGACTAGCGGGCTAAATGAGCAGTTCTTC. This chain joins TRBV7-6 and TRBJ2-1; 12 bases are shared with TRBD2. Germline CDR1 SGHVS, CDR2 FNYEAQ. This CDR3 spans 16 amino acids. V was clipped by 3 bases and J by 7 bases; unmatched bases: 7.

The chain links TRBV30 to TRBJ2-7, with TRBD2 as a possible D gene (5 bases). Germline lookup yields CDR1 GTSNPN and CDR2 SVGIG (reference sequence). The V end was cut by 2 bases, the J end by 6 bases, with 17 bases between. The length of the CDR3 is 14 residues. DNA of the CDR3: TGTGCCTGGAGTTTGATGGGGAGATCCCCCGAGCAGTACTTC. It codes for CAWSLMGRSPEQYF.

As concerns this clone: Relative to the germline gene, one junction end is altered; a read error may explain this. The gene calls are TRBV7-9 and TRBJ2-5, with D possibly matching TRBD2 (6 bases). The V gene's germline CDR1 is SEHNR and CDR2 FQNEAQ (reference sequence). The CDR3 is 16 amino acids. The CDR3 is CASELWGVGEREAQYF. In DNA form, the CDR3 reads TGTGCCAGCGAACTTTGGGGGGTAGGGGAAAGAGAGGCCCAGTACTTC.

V usage is TRBV27 and J usage is TRBJ2-7; D uncertain. CDR1 MNHEY and CDR2 SMNVEV come from the germline V gene (reference sequence). V lost 4 bases to trimming and J lost 0 bases, with 13 bases between them. This CDR3 spans 15 amino acids. This chain's CDR3 is CASSSLEGSSYEQYF. In DNA form, the CDR3 reads TGTGCCAGCAGTTCCCTTGAAGGAAGCTCCTACGAGCAGTACTTC.

This chain uses TRBV19 with TRBJ2-1; TRBD2 might be the D (5 bases). V lost 1 base to trimming and J lost 2 bases, with 9 bases between them. The CDR3 loop spans 15 amino acids. CDR1 and CDR2 (germline): LNHDA, SQIVND (reference sequence). CDR3 in amino acids: CASSIVGVPYNEQFF. The CDR3 DNA reads TGTGCCAGTAGTATAGTCGGGGTACCCTACAATGAGCAGTTCTTC.

The J gene is TRBJ2-3, the V gene TRBV4-1; the D call may be TRBD1 or TRBD2 (5 bases each). CDR1 and CDR2 from the germline V gene are MGHRA and YSYEKL. The length of the CDR3 is 14 residues. The V gene lost 3 bases and the J gene lost 2 bases, with 9 bases spanning the gap. This CDR3 reads CASSQGTNTDTQYF. CDR3 nucleotide sequence: TGCGCCAGCAGCCAGGGGACCAACACAGATACGCAGTATTTT.

J is TRBJ2-5 and V is TRBV11-2; TRBD2 agrees at 9 bases. CDR3 length: 14 amino acids. V lost 6 bases to trimming and J lost 4 bases; unmatched junction nucleotides: 6. Germline CDR1 reads SGHAT; CDR2 reads FQNNGV. The CDR3 nucleotides read TGTGCCAGCAGGCCCGGGACTAGCCCAGAGACCCAGTACTTC. Translating gives CASRPGTSPETQYF. Full variable domain (outside the CDR3, taken from reference TRBV11-2 and TRBJ2-5): EAGVAQSPRYKIIEKRQSVAFWCNPISGHATLYWYQQILGQGPKLLIQFQNNGVVDDSQLPKDRFSAERLKGVDSTLKIQPAKLEDSAVYLCASRPGTSPETQYFGPGTRLLVL.

The V gene is TRBV28, the J gene TRBJ2-5; 7 bases match TRBD1. The CDR3 totals 15 residues. The germline V gene encodes CDR1 MDHEN and CDR2 SYDVKM. The J segment lost 4 bases and the V segment lost 2 bases, leaving 7 bases of the junction unmatched. The CDR3 reads CASSLGSYRGETQYF. The CDR3 DNA is TGTGCCAGCAGTTTAGGGTCATACAGGGGAGAGACCCAGTACTTC.

V usage is TRBV25-1 and J usage is TRBJ1-4; D is possibly TRBD1 (6 bases). The CDR3 extends over 16 amino acids. Germline assignment: CDR1 MGHDK and CDR2 SYGVNS. V lost 3 bases and J lost 3, with 14 bases in between. The CDR3, as DNA: TGTGCCAGCAGTGACAACAGGGTCTTGGCTAATGAAAAACTGTTTTTT. Translation gives CASSDNRVLANEKLFF.

The rearrangement uses TRBV10-1 and TRBJ2-6, with D tentatively TRBD1 (5 bases). In germline, CDR1 is WNHNN, CDR2 SYGVQD (reference sequence). This CDR3 has 17 residues. V shed 4 bases and J shed 4 bases, with 17 bases lying between them. The CDR3 DNA sequence: TGCGCCAGCAGTGCTGTGGACAAGATGGGGGGGGCCAACGTCCTGACTTTC. This encodes CASSAVDKMGGANVLTF.

This chain joins TRBV7-9 and TRBJ2-7; the D is unclear. The germline V and J ends were trimmed by 7 bases and 4 bases, with 23 bases remaining between them. CDR1 and CDR2 (germline): SEHNR, FQNEAQ (reference sequence). The CDR3 consists of 16 residues. The CDR3: CASTTEAGRVVYEQYF. The CDR3 DNA is TGTGCCAGCACCACAGAGGCAGGAAGAGTTGTGTACGAGCAGTACTTC.

A note on this clone: The identical CDR3 is also encoded by other nucleotide sequences in the sample. V and J are TRBV7-9 and TRBJ2-7; D not resolved. The V and J ends lost 3 bases and 5 bases respectively, with 11 bases between them. The CDR3 extends over 13 amino acids. The germline V gene has CDR1 SEHNR and CDR2 FQNEAQ (reference sequence). This CDR3 reads CASSFKGSNEQYF. The CDR3 region has the DNA TGTGCCAGCAGCTTTAAGGGCAGCAACGAGCAGTACTTC.

This chain's CDR3 is CASSPITLDGPEGYTF. The CDR3 region has the DNA TGTGCCAGCAGCCCAATCACCTTGGACGGACCAGAGGGCTACACCTTC. This chain uses TRBV7-8 with TRBJ1-2; D unclear. The CDR3 is made up of 16 amino acids. Germline V CDR1 and CDR2: SGHVS, FQNEAQ. With 5 bases removed from V and 8 bases from J, the gap between germline ends came to 24 bases.

This chain links TRBV6-6 with TRBJ1-3, with D unresolved. The V end was cut by 2 bases, the J end by 4 bases, with 12 bases between. Germline CDR1 is MNHNY and CDR2 is SVGAGI (reference sequence). This CDR3 comprises 15 residues. The CDR3 is CASSYEGLAGNTIYF. DNA of the CDR3: TGTGCCAGCAGTTACGAGGGCCTAGCAGGAAACACCATATATTTT.

The gene calls are TRBV10-2 and TRBJ2-1; 11 bases agree with TRBD2. Germline lookup yields CDR1 WSHSY and CDR2 SAAADI. V lost 4 bases and J lost 2; bases outside the gene matches: 7. The CDR3 totals 17 residues. The CDR3 loop reads CASSGLAGQTAYNEQFF. CDR3 bases: TGCGCCAGCAGTGGACTAGCGGGACAGACCGCCTACAATGAGCAGTTCTTC.